The T cell receptor (beta chain) described here comes from a study of glioma-infiltrating T cells. Background on the study: Target coverage was about 4.5- to 10-fold for about 1 million blood T cells.

This clonotype has at least ten counts. Its cognate antigen is unknown. TCR alpha and beta CDR3 regions were amplified from RNA using iRepertoire nested multiplex PCR. Tissue mRNA or PBMC total RNA, roughly 85-450 ng, went into one-step reverse transcription and amplification. TCRdb re-analysed the multiplex PCR reads in MiXCR, keeping a single row per CDR3 protein. Seen here are 300,000 to 450,000 distinct CDR3 sequences, around 45% observed once, and the top ten hold approximately 12%. This CDR3 comprises 15 residues. J was trimmed by 7 bases and V by 4 bases; bases with no gene match: 8. Germline CDR1 and CDR2: MNHEY and SMNVEV (reference sequence). Study observations and caveats: CDR3 overlap between tissue and blood was very small. Signature shared blood CDR3 motifs were enriched in low-divergence and depleted in high-divergence patients.

This clonotype was sampled from a human donor with low-grade glioma or glioblastoma, undergoing nonglioma brain surgery, or in good health (not recorded which). The specimen sequenced was glioma tissue, nonneoplastic brain tissue, or PBMCs (not recorded which). The chain recombines TRBV27 with TRBJ2-1, with 9 bases that match TRBD1. The CDR3 DNA follows: TGTGCCAGCAGTTGGGTGGGACAGGGAAGTAATGAGCAGTTCTTC. Its translation is CASSWVGQGSNEQFF.